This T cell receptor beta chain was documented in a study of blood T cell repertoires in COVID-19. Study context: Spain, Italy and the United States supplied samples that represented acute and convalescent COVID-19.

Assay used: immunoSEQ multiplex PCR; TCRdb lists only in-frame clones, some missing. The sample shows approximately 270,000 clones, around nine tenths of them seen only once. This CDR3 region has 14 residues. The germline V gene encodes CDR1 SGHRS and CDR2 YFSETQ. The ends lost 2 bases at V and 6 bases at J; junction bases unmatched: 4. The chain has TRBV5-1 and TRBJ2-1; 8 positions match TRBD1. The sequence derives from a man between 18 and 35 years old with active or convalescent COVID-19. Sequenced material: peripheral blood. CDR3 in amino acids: CASSLQGVFNEQFF. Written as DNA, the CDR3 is TGCGCCAGCAGCTTACAGGGGGTATTCAATGAGCAGTTCTTC.